The rows below give T cell receptor beta chains drawn from one sample of a study of CD8 T cells in ankylosing spondylitis. TCRdb re-derived calls from the 5' RACE reads in MiXCR, one entry per CDR3 protein. The sample has approximately 290,000 distinct CDR3 sequences, about 20% seen once. The sample was blood, either unsorted or a sorted T cell fraction (not recorded which). These receptors were taken from a female donor with ankylosing spondylitis or in good health (not recorded which). Each CDR3 is given with its conserved first and last residue. D genes are given only for firm matches. Clone size, where shown, is once, few, many, or a class for clones that have expanded.

J,size,V,D,CDR3,DNA
TRBJ2-1,few,TRBV19,TRBD2,CASSTLGLAENEQFF,TGTGCCAGTAGTACCTTGGGACTAGCTGAGAATGAGCAGTTCTTC
TRBJ1-2,NA,TRBV20-1,TRBD1,CSARDRQGDGYTF,TGCAGTGCTAGAGACAGGCAGGGGGACGGCTACACCTTC
TRBJ2-3,few,TRBV7-2,TRBD2,CASSLVPGRAREDTQYF,TGTGCCAGCAGCTTAGTTCCCGGGAGGGCCAGGGAAGATACGCAGTATTTT
TRBJ2-7,few,TRBV12-3/TRBV12-4,TRBD1,CASSLTGVPSYEQYF,TGTGCCAGCAGTTTGACAGGGGTCCCTTCCTACGAGCAGTACTTC
TRBJ2-1,few,TRBV4-1,NA,CASSPQFRRLTYNEQFF,TGCGCCAGCAGCCCTCAATTCCGCAGGCTCACCTACAATGAGCAGTTCTTC
TRBJ1-5,many,TRBV12-3/TRBV12-4,NA,CASKTGTGNQPQHF,TGTGCCAGCAAAACCGGGACGGGGAATCAGCCCCAGCATTTT
TRBJ2-7,NA,TRBV20-1,NA,CSAKSGGQPYEQYF,TGCAGTGCTAAATCGGGGGGACAACCATACGAGCAGTACTTC
TRBJ2-7,NA,TRBV6-1,NA,CASSLQQSYERYF,TGTGCCAGCAGCCTGCAGCAATCCTACGAGCGGTACTTC
TRBJ1-5,NA,TRBV12-3/TRBV12-4,TRBD1,CASSFSGGDQHQHF,TGTGCCAGCAGTTTTTCAGGGGGTGATCAGCACCAGCATTTT
TRBJ2-7,NA,TRBV20-1,TRBD2,CSVLAGFYSYEQYF,TGCAGTGTACTAGCGGGATTCTACTCCTACGAGCAGTACTTC
TRBJ2-7,few,TRBV12-3/TRBV12-4,NA,CASTLDSGYEQYF,TGTGCCAGCACTTTAGACAGCGGCTACGAGCAGTACTTC
TRBJ2-1,once,TRBV10-3,TRBD2,CAISRTSGSHEQFF,TGTGCCATCAGCAGGACTAGCGGGAGCCATGAGCAGTTCTTC
TRBJ2-5,NA,TRBV18,NA,CASSPANAETQYF,TGTGCCAGCTCACCGGCAAACGCGGAGACCCAGTACTTC
TRBJ1-2,few,TRBV18,NA,CASSPTGAGGYTF,TGTGCCAGCTCACCGACGGGGGCGGGCGGCTACACCTTC
TRBJ2-1,NA,TRBV9,NA,CASSSRGSRNEQFF,TGTGCCAGCAGCTCACGGGGGTCACGGAATGAGCAGTTCTTC
TRBJ2-2,NA,TRBV20-1,TRBD1,CSAIRTGDTGELFF,TGCAGTGCTATTAGGACAGGGGACACCGGGGAGCTGTTTTTT
TRBJ2-7,NA,TRBV5-6,NA,CASSLGRRYEQYF,TGTGCCAGCAGCCTGGGGCGGAGGTACGAGCAGTACTTC
TRBJ1-2,NA,TRBV25-1,NA,CASSEEGNRFYYGYTF,TGTGCCAGCAGTGAAGAGGGGAACAGGTTTTACTATGGCTACACCTTC